These T cell receptor beta chains were read from a single sample in a study of CD8 T cells in ankylosing spondylitis. From the 5' RACE reads, TCRdb called clonotypes with MiXCR, one entry per CDR3 protein. The data contain 250,000 to 400,000 distinct CDR3 sequences, around 10% of them singletons. The source material was blood, either unsorted or a sorted T cell fraction (not recorded which). The receptors here all came from a female donor with ankylosing spondylitis or in good health (not recorded which). Each CDR3 is given with its conserved first and last residue. The D gene is left open where the match is weak. A row's size may be missing; if present it is once, few, many or a size class.

many,TRBJ1-5,NA,TRBV7-2,TGTGCCAGCAGCTTAGATGCGGCCGATCGGCCCCAGCATTTT,CASSLDAADRPQHF
many,TRBJ1-1,NA,TRBV5-5,TGTGCCAGCAGCTTGCCCTTAAATGGACTTGGGAACACTGAAGCTTTCTTT,CASSLPLNGLGNTEAFF
many,TRBJ2-3,TRBD2,TRBV20-1,TGCAGTGCTAGAGACACCTCGCTAGCGGGGAGCACAGATACGCAGTATTTT,CSARDTSLAGSTDTQYF
once,TRBJ2-1,NA,TRBV5-8,TGTGCCAGCAGCTCTTCTTTAGGGGTCCGCTCCTACAATGAGCAGTTCTTC,CASSSSLGVRSYNEQFF
many,TRBJ2-7,TRBD1,TRBV10-2,TGCGCCAGCAAATGGGACAGTAGCTCCTACGAGCAGTACTTC,CASKWDSSSYEQYF
many,TRBJ2-7,NA,TRBV5-1,TGCGCCAGCAGCTTGGCCCGAGAAGAGCAGTACTTC,CASSLAREEQYF
many,TRBJ2-7,NA,TRBV6-5,TGTGCCAGCAGTTACTCAGACACCTTCTACGAGCAGTACTTC,CASSYSDTFYEQYF
many,TRBJ1-5,NA,TRBV20-1,TGCAGTGCTCAGGAGGCGAATCAGCCCCAGCATTTT,CSAQEANQPQHF
few,TRBJ2-3,NA,TRBV11-2,TGTGCCAGCAGCTACAACAGAAACACAGATACGCAGTATTTT,CASSYNRNTDTQYF
NA,TRBJ2-2,TRBD1,TRBV5-6,TGTGCCAGCAGCTTTGGGACAGAGGCCGGGGAGCTGTTTTTT,CASSFGTEAGELFF
many,TRBJ2-5,NA,TRBV20-1,TGCAGTGCTAGCGGGACCGTGAGAGAGACCCAGTACTTC,CSASGTVRETQYF
NA,TRBJ1-1,NA,TRBV5-1,TGCGCCAGCAGCTCCCAGGGATCCACTGAAGCTTTCTTT,CASSSQGSTEAFF
few,TRBJ2-3,NA,TRBV2,TGTGCCAGCCGTATTGCAGGAGGACGAAATACGCAGTATTTT,CASRIAGGRNTQYF
NA,TRBJ2-5,TRBD2,TRBV20-1,TGCAGTATCCCCCGGGGGGGCGGTGAGACCCAGTACTTC,CSIPRGGGETQYF